Reported below is one T cell receptor beta chain. Per the original methods: Estimation of nucleated cell counts was performed using reference gene primer amplification. Sequencing used immunoSEQ multiplex PCR; TCRdb keeps in-frame clones, though not all of them. D and trimming come from the DNA, and the V and J calls and clone size come from that table. In the table there are roughly 95,000 clones, approximately 84% of which are singletons. This entry comes from a study of blood T cell repertoires in COVID-19. Study-level information: Some COVID-19 samples were acute and others convalescent; all came from the United States, Italy and Spain. PBMCs, B-cell-depleted T cells, or T cells provided the cDNA or gDNA that made up the material.

The germline gives CDR1 MNHEY, CDR2 SVGAGI. The CDR3 is 16 amino acids. Trimming cost V 5 bases and J 4 bases; bases outside gene matches: 8. This receptor was obtained from a human donor in a cohort sampled during active COVID-19. Material for sequencing was peripheral blood. The V gene is TRBV6-5, the J gene TRBJ2-2; 9 nucleotides match TRBD2. The CDR3 loop reads CASSNLAGAGTGELFF. The CDR3 coding sequence is TGTGCCAGCAGTAACTTAGCGGGGGCGGGCACCGGGGAGCTGTTTTTT.